These 12 T cell receptor beta chains originate from one sample sequenced in a study of blood T cell repertoires in COVID-19. The method was immunoSEQ multiplex PCR; TCRdb's version includes in-frame clones alone and lacks a portion of them. The data hold more than 150,000 clones, with 85% to 90% observed a single time. Specimen: peripheral blood. These receptor sequences come from a man aged 18 to 29 with acute or convalescent COVID-19.

The chain employs TRBV9 and TRBJ1-4, with D possibly TRBD1 on 5 matching bases. CDR1 is SGDLS and CDR2 is YYNGEE in the germline V gene. V lost 4 bases, J lost 8 bases, and 12 bases lay in between. CDR3 length: 13 residues. The CDR3: CASSHPGGEKLFF. The DNA of the CDR3 is TGTGCCAGCAGCCACCCGGGGGGGGAAAAACTGTTTTTT.

This chain uses TRBV11-2 with TRBJ2-1; no clear D. Germline assignment: CDR1 SGHAT and CDR2 FQNNGV. The V end was cut by 3 bases, the J end by 0 bases, with 9 bases between. This CDR3 contains 15 residues. The CDR3 DNA reads as TGTGCCAGCAGCTTGTCCCCGAGCTCCTACAATGAGCAGTTCTTC. Translated, it gives CASSLSPSSYNEQFF.

The genes are TRBV6-6 and TRBJ2-2, with 7 bases fitting TRBD1. CDR1 and CDR2 from the germline V gene are MNHNY and SVGAGI (reference sequence). CDR3 length: 15 amino acids. J gave up 2 bases and V 7 bases, and 7 bases lay outside the gene matches. CDR3 in amino acids: CASKIGTANTGELFF. DNA of the CDR3: TGTGCCAGCAAAATCGGGACAGCCAACACCGGGGAGCTGTTTTTT.

J is TRBJ1-4 and V is TRBV18, with 8 bases matching TRBD1. CDR1 and CDR2 from the germline V gene are KGHSH and LQKENI. The CDR3 length is 15 residues. V trimming: 6 bases; J trimming: 8 bases; junction bases outside the gene matches: 11. This CDR3 reads CASSGDRGRGEKLFF. DNA for the CDR3: TGTGCCAGCTCTGGAGACAGGGGAAGGGGAGAAAAACTGTTTTTT.

CDR3 nucleotide sequence: TGTGCCAGCAGTACGACAGGAGTCGGCGGAAACACCATATATTTT. Translation: CASSTTGVGGNTIYF. The chain links TRBV6-5 to TRBJ1-3; the D gene is possibly TRBD1 (6 bases). The CDR3 consists of 15 residues. V was clipped by 5 bases and J by 4 bases, with 15 bases between them. Germline V gene sequence: CDR1 MNHEY, CDR2 SVGAGI.

The J gene is TRBJ2-7, the V gene TRBV7-9, with D hard to call. V was clipped by 5 bases and J by 6 bases, with 14 bases between them. This CDR3 region has 13 residues. Germline V gives CDR1 SEHNR, CDR2 FQNEAQ (reference sequence). In nucleotides, the CDR3 is TGTGCCAGCAGCCCAGGTCAGTTCGGCGAGCAGTACGTC. Protein product: CASSPGQFGEQYV.

The V call is TRBV5-4, the J call TRBJ2-2, with 14 bases matching TRBD2. The CDR3 length is 17 residues. V trimming: 4 bases; J trimming: 5 bases; junction bases outside the gene matches: 7. The germline V gene encodes CDR1 SGHNT and CDR2 YYREEE (reference sequence). DNA of the CDR3: TGTGCCAGCAGCCAAGGACTAGCGGGGGGAGGGACCGGGGAGCTGTTTTTT. This translates into CASSQGLAGGGTGELFF.

The chain is built from TRBV18 and TRBJ2-1; TRBD2 aligns across 7 bases. The CDR3 is 15 amino acids. CDR1 KGHSH and CDR2 LQKENI come from the germline V gene. Trimming removed 3 bases from V and 6 bases from J; junction bases left unmatched: 8. CDR3: CASSPSTGGTNEQFF. CDR3 DNA sequence: TGTGCCAGCTCACCGTCGACGGGGGGAACCAATGAGCAGTTCTTC. Drawing the rest from reference TRBV18 and TRBJ2-1, the complete variable domain is NAGVMQNPRHLVRRRGQEARLRCSPMKGHSHVYWYRQLPEEGLKFMVYLQKENIIDESGMPKERFSAEFPKEGPSILRIQQVVRGDSAAYFCASSPSTGGTNEQFFGPGTRLTVL.

The gene calls are TRBV23-1 and TRBJ2-5, with D perhaps TRBD2 (5 bases). TRBV23-1 is an open reading frame, and its role is uncertain. The CDR3 consists of 14 residues. Trimming removed 2 bases at V and 0 bases at J, with 7 bases between. The CDR3 is CASSQPGYQETQYF. The CDR3 nucleotides are TGCGCCAGCAGTCAACCGGGGTACCAAGAGACCCAGTACTTC.

The chain couples TRBV11-2 to TRBJ1-5; maybe TRBD1 (6 bases). The germline V gene has CDR1 SGHAT and CDR2 FQNNGV. V was clipped by 11 bases and J by 5 bases, with 13 bases between them. The CDR3 extends over 12 amino acids. This CDR3 reads CALTGYDQPQHF. The DNA of the CDR3 is TGTGCCCTAACAGGGTATGATCAGCCCCAGCATTTT. The full variable domain, its missing parts supplied by reference TRBV11-2 and TRBJ1-5, is EAGVAQSPRYKIIEKRQSVAFWCNPISGHATLYWYQQILGQGPKLLIQFQNNGVVDDSQLPKDRFSAERLKGVDSTLKIQPAKLEDSAVYLCALTGYDQPQHFGDGTRLSIL.

This CDR3 reads CASSSGQGRTEAFF. As DNA, the CDR3 is TGTGCCAGCTCATCAGGACAGGGACGTACTGAAGCTTTCTTT. The chain uses TRBV18 and TRBJ1-1, with 8 bases lining up with TRBD1. Germline CDR1 KGHSH, CDR2 LQKENI. J was trimmed by 5 bases and V by 5 bases; bases with no gene match: 7. This CDR3 region has 14 residues. The full variable domain, rest sourced from reference TRBV18 and TRBJ1-1, is NAGVMQNPRHLVRRRGQEARLRCSPMKGHSHVYWYRQLPEEGLKFMVYLQKENIIDESGMPKERFSAEFPKEGPSILRIQQVVRGDSAAYFCASSSGQGRTEAFFGQGTRLTVV.

The chain employs TRBV18 and TRBJ2-5; tentatively, D is TRBD2 (6 bases). The CDR3 has 16 residues. V lost 2 bases and J 0 bases, leaving 13 bases between the germline ends. Germline assignment: CDR1 KGHSH and CDR2 LQKENI. The CDR3 region has the DNA TGTGCCAGCTCACCAGTACCGGCGGGGTACCAAGAGACCCAGTACTTC. Protein: CASSPVPAGYQETQYF.